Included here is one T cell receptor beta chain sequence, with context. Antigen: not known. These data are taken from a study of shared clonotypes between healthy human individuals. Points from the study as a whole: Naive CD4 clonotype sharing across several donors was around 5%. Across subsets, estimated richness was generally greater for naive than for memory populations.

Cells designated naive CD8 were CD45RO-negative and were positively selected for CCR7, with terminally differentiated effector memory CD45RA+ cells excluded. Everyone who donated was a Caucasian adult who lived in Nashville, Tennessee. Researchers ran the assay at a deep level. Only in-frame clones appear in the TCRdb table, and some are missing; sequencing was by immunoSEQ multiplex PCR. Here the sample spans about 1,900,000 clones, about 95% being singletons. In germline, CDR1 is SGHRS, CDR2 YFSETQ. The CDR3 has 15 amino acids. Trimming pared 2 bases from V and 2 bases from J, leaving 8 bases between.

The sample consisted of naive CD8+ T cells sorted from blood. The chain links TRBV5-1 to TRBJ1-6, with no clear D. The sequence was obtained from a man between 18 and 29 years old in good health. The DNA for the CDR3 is TGCGCCAGCAGCTTCTTTTCTCCCTATAATTCACCCCTCCACTTT. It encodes CASSFFSPYNSPLHF. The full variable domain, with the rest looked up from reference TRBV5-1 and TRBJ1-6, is KAGVTQTPRYLIKTRGQQVTLSCSPISGHRSVSWYQQTPGQGLQFLFEYFSETQRNKGNFPGRFSGRQFSNSRSEMNVSTLELGDSALYLCASSFFSPYNSPLHFGNGTRLTVT.